This TCR beta chain appears in the sequencing data of a study of cytomegalovirus exposure and HLA in healthy donors (dated by TCRdb to about 2017). Regarding the complete study: An earlier analysis of several hundred of the donors reported about 250 Gb of sequence data and 117 million unique TCR beta sequences from roughly 180 million T cells. A handful of DR-DQ haplotypes were handled as single units for association and clustering because linkage in the cohort was strong. Among almost 400 genotyped donors of the cohort, an average of approximately 240,000 unique TCR beta nucleotide sequences were sequenced per donor, roughly a sixth of them non-productive. Of the roughly 430 genotyped donors, 65% to 90% fell in the genetic ancestry cluster associated with self-reported Caucasian donors. To decide whether each TCR beta V gene segment behaved as functional or pseudogenic, an earlier analysis of over 500 of the donors relied on high-throughput TCR beta sequencing. Rather than using new phenotypic data, the later analysis identified candidate immune exposures from TCR beta sequences and from how often those sequences occurred across donors. Besides the first cohort of approximately 670 subjects, a separate validation cohort made up of 120 or so different subjects was used. All discovery cohort repertoires had been generated using a single sequencing platform. HLA typing covered class I and class II loci at four-digit resolution. The study aimed to test whether signatures of past pathogen exposure could be identified by cataloging public T cell receptors. Typing coverage varied by locus: roughly 629-640 donors for A, B, C, DRB1 and DQB1; 500 to 550 for DQA1; more than 600 for DPA1; approximately 470 for DPB1. An early release that covered 640 HLA-typed donors contained around 300 gigabases of sequencing data and 70 million to 100 million unique TCR sequences. Alongside the repertoire data, information on donor age, sex, ethnicity and CMV serostatus was compiled. In a later analysis, previously published TCR beta repertoires from 670 or so donors were re-analyzed and high-resolution HLA genotyping was added so that TCR occurrence patterns could be studied. The study used immunosequencing to profile the T cell repertoires of about 670 subjects and linked those repertoires to cytomegalovirus serostatus. High-throughput TCR immunosequencing, statistical association of individual TCRs with disease status, and machine learning were combined to predict cytomegalovirus infection status. In a later genetic analysis, genome-wide SNP genotypes for about 60% of the 666 donors were used, and that subset was treated as a discovery cohort.

Preparation of the library involved the immunoSEQ multiplex PCR assay. For the multiplex PCR, a mixture combining 60 forward primers for TCR Vbeta segments and 13 reverse primers for TCR Jbeta segments was used. The CDR3 region of rearranged TCR beta genes was amplified from genomic DNA by a multiplex PCR assay. On the Illumina HiSeq System, the amplified TCR beta libraries were sequenced as 87-base-pair reads. As for how the authors treated the data: A later analysis counted 75 million to 100 million unique TCR beta chains across the 666 repertoires, and roughly 10 million of these chains were shared by at least two donors. A nearest-neighbor algorithm error-corrected the raw reads and collapsed the reads into unique sequences, merging closely related sequences to remove PCR and sequencing errors. V, D and J gene segments were assigned by aligning CDR3 sequences to IMGT reference sequences. For a sequence to be retained, a match of at least six nucleotides to both a V gene segment and a J gene segment was required. A rearrangement was called productive if the CDR3 had no stop codons and remained in frame with V and J, and every other rearrangement was called non-productive. CDR3 was defined by IMGT convention, running from the second conserved V-encoded cysteine to the conserved J-encoded phenylalanine. Sequences without an unambiguous match to a single V gene segment were excluded from the earlier analysis of 587 of the donors. An earlier analysis of almost 600 of the donors classified V segments as functional when productive rearrangements were above 56.7% and as segregating when the standard deviation between donors was above 5%. A statistical classification framework was built for diagnosing cytomegalovirus status from the catalog of TCR beta chain sequences. A later analysis assigned V and J genes by comparing TCR nucleotide sequences with IMGT/GENE-DB human TR gene sequences. The TCRdist pipeline was used in a later analysis to assign CDR3 sequences and most-parsimonious VDJ recombination scenarios. In a later analysis, each TCR beta chain was defined by its CDR3 amino acid sequence together with its V-gene family, and reads lacking a unique V-gene family were excluded. To address suspected cross-contamination and a sequencing artifact, a later analysis removed roughly 580 highly shared, low-generation-probability nucleotide sequences. A later analysis calculated a clonal expansion index for each public chain from normalized within-repertoire ranks of inferred template counts. Generation probabilities in a later analysis came from a VDJ recombination model fitted to out-of-frame rearrangements, and those results were checked against IGoR. In a later analysis, hypergeometric tests were used to score TCR-TCR, TCR-HLA and TCR-CMV co-occurrence, with a repertoire-size bias correction applied to TCR pairs. In a later analysis, false discovery rates were estimated by permuting HLA or CMV assignments 20 times. In a later analysis, co-occurring TCRs were grouped using DBSCAN, with TCRdist sequence similarity added in when clustering inside HLA-allele-positive subsets. Repertoires with fewer than 30,000 or more than 120,000 public chains, plus five repertoires with anomalous nucleotide sharing, were excluded from co-occurrence clustering. TCRdb re-hosts the immuneACCESS table, in-frame sequences only. Its copies lack some clones; in the studies checked, an unresolved V gene accounts for under half of them, and the cause for the rest is not known. That table is the source of V, J and clone size, and D and trimming were worked out from the DNA. This sample gives about 140,000 clones in total; approximately 76% of them show up just once. The ten largest clones capture over 1.5% of the sample.

Points the paper makes about the study in general: Correlated functional status among segregating V segments might reflect linkage disequilibrium, but an unknown experimental factor could not be ruled out. Most TCR sequences were seen in very few donors, while some public TCRs were found in many individuals. In a later analysis, the rate of TCR association differed among HLA loci, with DRB1 alleles having the most associated TCRs and HLA-C alleles having the fewest. The only immune exposure information available for the cohort was CMV serostatus. Because the 87-base-pair reads could not distinguish some IMGT-functional V segments, including TRBV6-2 and TRBV6-3, those segments were excluded. A later analysis associated about 18,000 TCR beta sequences with specific HLA alleles at a false discovery rate of 0.05. Over 15 rarely observed V segments, including chromosome 9 orphons, were excluded from the earlier analysis of some 590 of the donors because counts were too low. Cytomegalovirus status was reported to be diagnosed by the classifier with high specificity and sensitivity in both the original and validation cohorts. HLA typing was unavailable for some donors at each locus, so association tests used only the typed subset. An association between a missense DCLRE1C variant and V-gene and J-gene trimming of TCR beta chains was found in a later genetic analysis and replicated in an independent cohort. Assigning TCR associations to individual alleles was difficult when HLA alleles, especially DR and DQ, strongly co-occurred. A total of 150 to 200 TCR beta chains were listed by the study as associated with cytomegalovirus. This cohort had only TCR beta chains sequenced, and the lack of alpha or paired-chain data limited which features could be detected. In a later genetic analysis, fewer N-insertions in productive TCRs were reported among donors in an Asian-associated ancestry cluster than the roughly 700-donor mean. A further reported finding was that TCR beta sequences accurately predicted the HLA-A and HLA-B alleles for most subjects in the first cohort. A cluster of highly shared sequence variants was judged likely to represent a technical artifact of the sequencing pipeline. It was suggested by the authors that the approach could potentially be generalized to other disease states and immunological phenotypes. A later analysis reported that several top co-occurrence clusters appeared linked to parvovirus B19, influenza, CMV and Epstein-Barr virus. According to a later analysis, most CMV-associated TCR beta chains appeared to be HLA-restricted, and the HLA associations seemed to be driven largely by CMV exposure. Compared with equally common non-associated chains, HLA-associated TCR beta chains in a later analysis were more clonally expanded and had lower generation probabilities. A few of the identified cytomegalovirus-associated TCR beta chains were confirmed in vitro to be specific for cytomegalovirus antigens. In an earlier analysis of 450 to 750 of the donors, most TCR beta V segments appeared in productive rearrangements about 87% or about 30% of the time, broadly matching IMGT annotations. The presence/absence analyses assumed that sequencing depth was roughly uniform across donors, and that assumption may not be true.

The CDR3 has 13 amino acids, counting the end cysteine and phenylalanine. The retained sequence is limited to the CDR3, 39 bases, with the frame set at the first base. V was cut back by 4 bases and J by 6 bases, leaving a gap of 16 bases between them. As encoded in the germline V gene, CDR1 is SQVTM while CDR2 is ANQGSEA. In total, 630 or so healthy bone marrow donors made up the cohort. At the time of sampling, every cohort member was nominally healthy, though immune exposures that went unrecorded were likely present. The donor tested CMV seronegative and was one of the 352 seronegative cohort members. A peripheral blood sample was provided by each donor, and peripheral blood mononuclear cells were used for TCR beta sequencing. The Qiagen DNeasy Blood Extraction Kit was used to extract genomic DNA from the blood cell samples. Remarks on this clone: Its binding antigen is unknown. Base qualities are not recorded, but no much larger clone differs from it by a single base.

The receptor chain draws on TRBV29-1 and TRBJ2-7; the D gene is perhaps TRBD2, from 5 matching bases. The sequence was collected from a man aged 35-49 years in good health and CMV-seronegative. The specimen sequenced was PBMCs. The DNA sequence follows: TGCAGCGTTGTGGTCAGTATGGCGGGCGAGCAGTACTTC. It is translated as CSVVVSMAGEQYF.